The rows below give T cell receptor beta chains drawn from one sample of a study of cytomegalovirus exposure and HLA in healthy donors. The protocol was immunoSEQ multiplex PCR, while the TCRdb copy is restricted to in-frame clones and leaves out a portion. This sample has some 84,000 clones, with around 78% found just once. The material sequenced was PBMCs. Receptor source: a male donor in good health and CMV-seropositive. Each CDR3 is given with its conserved first and last residue. The D gene is left open where the match is weak.

CDR3aa	v_gene	j_gene	d_gene
CATFLAGVPRETQYF	TRBV15	TRBJ2-5	TRBD2
CASSVDPGVSNSPLHF	TRBV9	TRBJ1-6	.
CSAKAGAVNEQFF	TRBV29-1	TRBJ2-1	TRBD2
CASSSGTDPYEQYF	TRBV5-1	TRBJ2-7	TRBD1
CASNTGVYGYTF	TRBV7-2	TRBJ1-2	.
CATRGQGAFYEQYF	TRBV15	TRBJ2-7	TRBD1
CASSYIRDRDTDTQYF	TRBV6-6	TRBJ2-3	TRBD1
CASSLGTGGAYAFF	TRBV5-1	TRBJ1-1	TRBD1
CASSIGTLQETQYF	TRBV19	TRBJ2-5	.
CASSYRSSSTDTQYF	TRBV6-5	TRBJ2-3	.
CASSRGQGAYTGELFF	TRBV4-2	TRBJ2-2	TRBD1
CASSPGTVSNQPQHF	TRBV28	TRBJ1-5	TRBD1
CASSNTGGGETQYF	TRBV21-1	TRBJ2-5	.
CASSARPLSPYTEAFF	TRBV21-1	TRBJ1-1	.
CASSSGQPYGYTF	TRBV28	TRBJ1-2	.
CASRWGPDGYTF	TRBV19	TRBJ1-2	.
CASNLRRVMNTEAFF	TRBV28	TRBJ1-1	.
CASSFGLGVVRETQYF	TRBV5-1	TRBJ2-5	.
CASSPPRSRTDTQYF	TRBV9	TRBJ2-3	.
CASSPRDRGITEAFF	TRBV7-3	TRBJ1-1	TRBD1
CASSLGQGGTDTQYF	TRBV4-1	TRBJ2-3	TRBD1
CAIRKDRVTGELFF	TRBV10-3	TRBJ2-2	TRBD1
CASSPRQGIYEQYF	TRBV28	TRBJ2-7	TRBD1
CATTRDPEPYEQYF	TRBV18	TRBJ2-7	.
CASSIAPGQGTGELFF	TRBV21-1	TRBJ2-2	.
CASSFLGSSGGTEAFF	TRBV7-2	TRBJ1-1	.
CASSSLAGGSNEQFF	TRBV5-4	TRBJ2-1	TRBD2